A selection of T cell receptor beta chains follows, all from one sample in a study of spatial heterogeneity in lung cancer. One entry per CDR3 protein results from TCRdb running MiXCR on the 5' RACE reads. Among about 38,000 distinct CDR3 sequences listed, roughly 8% were seen once. The sequencing used PBMCs, collected at surgery. The receptor set was obtained from a male donor with early-stage non-small cell lung cancer. CDR3s include the opening cysteine and the closing phenylalanine or tryptophan. A D gene is named only where the DNA matches it firmly. Size is omitted from some rows. Given values are once, few, many or a class for expanded clones.

size: NA
V: TRBV19
D: TRBD1
J: TRBJ2-4
CDR3: CASSNSGTVSAKNIQYF
DNA: TGTGCCAGCTCTAATTCCGGGACAGTCTCGGCCAAAAACATTCAGTACTTC

size: many
V: TRBV6-6
D: TRBD1
J: TRBJ1-6
CDR3: CASSYGRTGGSNSPLHF
DNA: TGTGCCAGCAGTTACGGAAGGACAGGGGGGAGTAATTCACCCCTCCACTTT

size: many
V: TRBV7-2
D: TRBD1
J: TRBJ1-2
CDR3: CASSSGQTTYGYTF
DNA: TGTGCCAGCAGCTCGGGACAGACTACCTATGGCTACACCTTC

size: few
V: TRBV10-3
D: NA
J: TRBJ1-3
CDR3: CAISERGDTSSGNTIYF
DNA: TGTGCCATCAGTGAGCGAGGGGACACGAGCTCTGGAAACACCATATATTTT

size: many
V: TRBV12-3/TRBV12-4
D: NA
J: TRBJ2-2
CDR3: CASSLQSTGELFF
DNA: TGTGCCAGCAGTTTACAGTCCACCGGGGAGCTGTTTTTT

size: many
V: TRBV6-5
D: NA
J: TRBJ2-1
CDR3: CASSSLSTREFF
DNA: TGTGCCAGCAGTTCCCTTAGCACCAGGGAGTTCTTC

size: NA
V: TRBV20-1
D: TRBD2
J: TRBJ2-3
CDR3: CSARSSGDTQYF
DNA: TGCAGTGCTAGATCTAGCGGAGATACGCAGTATTTT

size: many
V: TRBV10-3
D: TRBD1
J: TRBJ1-2
CDR3: CAISGTGTHYGYTF
DNA: TGTGCCATCAGCGGGACAGGGACCCACTATGGCTACACCTTC

size: many
V: TRBV24-1
D: NA
J: TRBJ2-1
CDR3: CATSERHEQFF
DNA: TGTGCCACCAGTGAACGACATGAGCAGTTCTTC

size: many
V: TRBV12-3/TRBV12-4
D: NA
J: TRBJ2-2
CDR3: CASRARWELFF
DNA: TGTGCCAGCAGGGCCCGCTGGGAGCTGTTTTTT

size: many
V: TRBV11-2
D: TRBD2
J: TRBJ2-5
CDR3: CASSSTGLAVGETQYF
DNA: TGTGCCAGCAGCTCTACTGGACTAGCGGTGGGCGAGACCCAGTACTTC

size: many
V: TRBV7-9
D: TRBD1
J: TRBJ2-7
CDR3: CASSPRDRGTYEQYF
DNA: TGTGCCAGCAGCCCGCGGGACAGGGGGACCTACGAGCAGTACTTC

size: many
V: TRBV27
D: NA
J: TRBJ1-2
CDR3: CASSLGQTNYGYTF
DNA: TGTGCCAGCAGTTTGGGACAAACTAACTATGGCTACACCTTC

size: many
V: TRBV7-2
D: NA
J: TRBJ1-1
CDR3: CASSLDGALNTEAFF
DNA: TGTGCCAGCAGCTTAGATGGGGCTTTGAACACTGAAGCTTTCTTT

size: many
V: TRBV29-1
D: TRBD1
J: TRBJ1-2
CDR3: CSVVPDRDGYTF
DNA: TGCAGCGTTGTGCCCGACAGGGATGGCTACACCTTC

size: few
V: TRBV7-9
D: NA
J: TRBJ2-3
CDR3: CASTRVGGTDTQYF
DNA: TGTGCCAGCACCAGAGTTGGGGGCACAGATACGCAGTATTTT

size: few
V: TRBV11-2
D: NA
J: TRBJ2-1
CDR3: CASSLIDEQFF
DNA: TGTGCCAGCAGCTTAATTGATGAGCAGTTCTTC

size: NA
V: TRBV18
D: NA
J: TRBJ2-3
CDR3: CASSPFEPRRDTQYF
DNA: TGTGCCAGCTCACCGTTCGAGCCCAGGCGAGATACGCAGTATTTT

size: NA
V: TRBV7-9
D: NA
J: TRBJ2-1
CDR3: CASSSPRLAGGFF
DNA: TGTGCCAGCAGCTCTCCCAGGCTAGCAGGAGGGTTCTTC

size: many
V: TRBV20-1
D: TRBD1
J: TRBJ1-2
CDR3: CSARKPGQSYGYTF
DNA: TGCAGTGCTAGAAAACCGGGACAGAGCTATGGCTACACCTTC

size: many
V: TRBV5-5
D: TRBD1
J: TRBJ2-5
CDR3: CASSPTGGGETQYF
DNA: TGTGCCAGCAGCCCGACAGGGGGCGGCGAGACCCAGTACTTC

size: NA
V: TRBV25-1
D: NA
J: TRBJ1-1
CDR3: CASSEWGRMNTEAFF
DNA: TGTGCCAGCAGTGAATGGGGACGGATGAACACTGAAGCTTTCTTT

size: many
V: TRBV5-6
D: NA
J: TRBJ2-1
CDR3: CASTTFSRLANEQFF
DNA: TGTGCCAGCACCACTTTTAGCCGTTTGGCTAATGAGCAGTTCTTC

size: NA
V: TRBV20-1
D: NA
J: TRBJ1-3
CDR3: CSARDLYLRAGQGSGNTIYF
DNA: TGCAGTGCTAGAGACCTTTATCTGAGGGCAGGGCAAGGGTCTGGAAACACCATATATTTT

size: many
V: TRBV7-2
D: TRBD1
J: TRBJ1-6
CDR3: CASSAGTGLGNSPLHF
DNA: TGTGCCAGCAGCGCCGGGACAGGGCTTGGCAATTCACCCCTCCACTTT

size: few
V: TRBV15
D: NA
J: TRBJ2-7
CDR3: CATRISVGGAYEQYF
DNA: TGTGCCACCAGGATTAGCGTCGGTGGGGCCTACGAGCAGTACTTC

size: NA
V: TRBV5-1
D: TRBD2
J: TRBJ2-7
CDR3: CASTPGGYEQYF
DNA: TGCGCCAGCACCCCGGGGGGGTACGAGCAGTACTTC

size: NA
V: TRBV3-1
D: NA
J: TRBJ2-1
CDR3: CASSQAEGNEQFF
DNA: TGTGCCAGCAGCCAAGCGGAAGGGAATGAGCAGTTCTTC

size: NA
V: TRBV6-6
D: NA
J: TRBJ1-4
CDR3: CASSYSTGGLPTNEKLFF
DNA: TGTGCCAGCAGTTACTCGACAGGCGGACTCCCAACTAATGAAAAACTGTTTTTT

size: many
V: TRBV11-2
D: NA
J: TRBJ2-1
CDR3: CASSLVVVYNEQFF
DNA: TGTGCCAGCAGCTTAGTGGTAGTCTACAATGAGCAGTTCTTC

size: many
V: TRBV12-2
D: NA
J: TRBJ1-1
CDR3: CASRSLGQGMNTEAFF
DNA: TGTGCAAGTCGCTCTCTGGGACAGGGAATGAACACTGAAGCTTTCTTT

size: NA
V: TRBV6-2/TRBV6-3
D: TRBD1
J: TRBJ2-7
CDR3: CASSRPGQASPYEQYF
DNA: TGTGCCAGCAGCAGACCCGGACAGGCCTCCCCCTACGAGCAGTACTTC